Listed below are T cell receptor beta chains from one sample, sequenced in a study of T cell repertoires in cytomegalovirus infection. TCRdb reanalysed the reads using MiXCR and keeps one entry per CDR3 protein. The data contain 450,000 to 600,000 distinct CDR3 sequences, around 11% of them singletons. Source material: PBMCs. Receptor source: a human donor in good health (CMV status not recorded). Some clones in this sample may be carry-over from other donors' samples. The CDR3 runs from the conserved cysteine through the conserved F or W. The D gene is left open where the match is weak. A clone size is listed for some rows: how often the clone was seen (once, few, many), or a class if it is expanded.

.,TRBV10-3,TRBJ2-5,many,CAISRFTGAGETQYF,TGTGCCATCAGTCGATTCACAGGAGCGGGAGAGACCCAGTACTTC
TRBD2,TRBV5-1,TRBJ2-1,.,CASSLEGTSGSSQFF,TGCGCCAGCAGCTTGGAGGGGACTAGCGGGTCATCGCAGTTCTTC
.,TRBV11-2,TRBJ1-1,many,CASSFGSMNTEAFF,TGTGCCAGCAGCTTTGGGTCCATGAACACTGAAGCTTTCTTT
.,TRBV7-9,TRBJ1-5,many,CASSLVYPRAGVGNQPQHF,TGTGCCAGCAGCTTAGTGTACCCCCGGGCAGGGGTGGGCAATCAGCCCCAGCATTTT
TRBD2,TRBV20-1,TRBJ2-1,many,CSAIPASGRANEQFF,TGCAGTGCCATACCTGCCAGCGGGAGGGCCAATGAGCAGTTCTTC
.,TRBV6-2/TRBV6-3,TRBJ2-5,few,CASSYGLAQYF,TGTGCCAGCAGTTATGGGCTGGCCCAGTACTTC
.,TRBV14,TRBJ2-1,few,CASSQPTRKDNEQFF,TGTGCCAGCAGCCAGCCCACACGAAAAGATAATGAGCAGTTCTTC
TRBD2,TRBV6-5,TRBJ2-7,many,CASRVGTSGYYEQYF,TGTGCCAGCAGGGTAGGGACTAGCGGGTACTACGAGCAGTACTTC
.,TRBV6-2/TRBV6-3,TRBJ1-3,many,CASSYDIRNTIYF,TGTGCCAGCAGTTACGACATCAGAAACACCATATATTTT
TRBD2,TRBV5-6,TRBJ2-3,many,CASSLKVAGGADTQYF,TGTGCCAGCAGCTTGAAGGTAGCGGGAGGGGCAGATACGCAGTATTTT
.,TRBV5-1,TRBJ1-2,many,CASRETDYGYTF,TGCGCCAGCAGAGAAACGGACTATGGCTACACCTTC
TRBD2,TRBV7-8,TRBJ2-2,many,CASSLRGPRQREGTGELFF,TGTGCCAGCAGCTTAAGGGGGCCCCGACAGCGGGAGGGGACCGGGGAGCTGTTTTTT
.,TRBV7-2,TRBJ2-3,many,CASSWDFYTDTQYF,TGTGCCAGCAGCTGGGACTTCTACACAGATACGCAGTATTTT
.,TRBV2,TRBJ1-4,many,CASSADSSTEKLFF,TGTGCCAGCAGTGCGGACAGTTCGACCGAAAAACTGTTTTTT
TRBD1,TRBV6-5,TRBJ1-4,many,CASSYSSQGGEKLFF,TGTGCCAGCAGTTACTCGAGCCAGGGGGGGGAAAAACTGTTTTTT
TRBD2,TRBV12-3/TRBV12-4,TRBJ2-7,many,CASSSRTSGSASHEQYF,TGTGCCAGCAGTTCTAGGACTAGCGGGAGCGCCAGCCACGAGCAGTACTTC
TRBD2,TRBV20-1,TRBJ2-3,few,CSARAGTSVRPYTDTQYF,TGCAGTGCTAGGGCCGGGACTAGCGTCCGACCGTACACAGATACGCAGTATTTT
TRBD2,TRBV28,TRBJ2-7,many,CASHPSGRAYEQYF,TGTGCCAGCCACCCTAGTGGGAGGGCCTACGAGCAGTACTTC
TRBD2,TRBV10-3,TRBJ2-1,.,CAISESSGGGEQFF,TGTGCCATCAGTGAGTCCAGCGGGGGGGGTGAGCAGTTCTTC
.,TRBV29-1,TRBJ1-2,many,CSVGDPGVNYGYTF,TGCAGCGTTGGGGACCCCGGGGTTAACTATGGCTACACCTTC
.,TRBV5-1,TRBJ2-3,few,CASSSPGPLSTDTQYF,TGCGCCAGCAGCTCCCCGGGGCCACTTAGCACAGATACGCAGTATTTT